This T cell receptor (beta chain) was obtained from a study of cytomegalovirus exposure and HLA in healthy donors. General study findings and limits: Only CMV serostatus was available as immune exposure information. In a later analysis, V- and J-gene trimming of beta chains associated with a DCLRE1C missense variant, replicated independently.

About this clone itself: Its target is unknown.

13 Jbeta primers and 60 Vbeta primers were used for the PCR. TCRdb keeps only in-frame clones here, not all; method: immunoSEQ multiplex PCR. The profile covers roughly 150,000 clones, with around 80% appearing a single time and about 5.6% taken by the ten largest. Sequenced material: PBMCs. This receptor was identified in a man aged 30 to 39 in good health and CMV-seropositive.

Here the CDR3 reads CASSSASGTRAEQFF. Here the CDR3 DNA reads TGCGCCAGCAGCTCAGCCTCCGGGACTAGAGCTGAGCAGTTCTTC. The rearrangement uses TRBV5-1 and TRBJ2-1; 8 bases match TRBD2. The V and J ends lost 3 bases and 9 bases, in that order; junction bases with no gene match: 11. Germline CDR1 SGHRS, CDR2 YFSETQ. This CDR3 has 15 amino acids.